This TCR beta chain was documented in a study of cytomegalovirus exposure and HLA in healthy donors. Study context: Out of about 170 million T cells, an earlier analysis found over 100 million unique TCR beta sequences in total.

Of note for this clone: Its specificity is not known.

The V segment lost 0 bases and the J segment 5 bases; nucleotides outside the gene matches: 15. The germline gives CDR1 MNHEY, CDR2 SMNVEV (reference sequence). This CDR3 has 18 amino acids. Findings and caveats of the study: Most TCR sequences were uncommon, yet certain public TCRs appeared in many donors.

Vbeta (60) and Jbeta (13) primers were used in the PCR. Here immunoSEQ multiplex PCR was the method, and the copy in TCRdb shows in-frame clones only, minus some. The table for this sample gives roughly 73,000 clones. This TCR derives from a man between 45 and 60 years old in good health and CMV-seropositive. The chain combines TRBV27 with TRBJ2-7; 8 nucleotides match TRBD2. The sequenced sample was PBMCs. CDR3: CASSLSPEAPGLGNEQYF. The CDR3, as DNA: TGTGCCAGCAGTTTATCGCCGGAGGCGCCGGGACTAGGAAACGAGCAGTACTTC.